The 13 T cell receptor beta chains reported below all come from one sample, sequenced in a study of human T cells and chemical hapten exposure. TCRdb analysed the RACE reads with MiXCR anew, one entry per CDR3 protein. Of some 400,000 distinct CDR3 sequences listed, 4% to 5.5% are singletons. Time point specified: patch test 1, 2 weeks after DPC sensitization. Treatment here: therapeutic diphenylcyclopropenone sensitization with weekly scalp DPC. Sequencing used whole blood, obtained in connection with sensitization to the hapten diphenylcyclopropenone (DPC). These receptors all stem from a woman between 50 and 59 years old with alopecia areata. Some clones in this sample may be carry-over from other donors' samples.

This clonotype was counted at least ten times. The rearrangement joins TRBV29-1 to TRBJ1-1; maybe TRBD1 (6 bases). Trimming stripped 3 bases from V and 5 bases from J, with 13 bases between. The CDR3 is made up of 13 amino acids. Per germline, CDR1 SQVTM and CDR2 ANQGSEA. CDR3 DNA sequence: TGCAGCGTTGAGAGGCAGGGGAGGACTGAAGCTTTCTTT. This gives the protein CSVERQGRTEAFF.

This chain's CDR3 is CASWSGASYEQYF. Written as DNA, the CDR3 is TGTGCCAGCTGGTCAGGTGCGAGCTACGAGCAGTACTTC. This chain joins TRBV27 and TRBJ2-7; D call uncertain. The CDR3 sequence is 13 residues long. Trimming left V 8 bases short and J 3 bases short, with 14 bases between. Germline V gene data show CDR1 as MNHEY and CDR2 as SMNVEV (reference sequence).

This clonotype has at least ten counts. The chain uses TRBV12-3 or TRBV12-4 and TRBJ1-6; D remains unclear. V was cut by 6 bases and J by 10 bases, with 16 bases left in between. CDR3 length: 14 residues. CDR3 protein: CASSPRAPESPLHF. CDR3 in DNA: TGTGCCAGCAGCCCTCGGGCCCCAGAATCACCCCTCCACTTT.

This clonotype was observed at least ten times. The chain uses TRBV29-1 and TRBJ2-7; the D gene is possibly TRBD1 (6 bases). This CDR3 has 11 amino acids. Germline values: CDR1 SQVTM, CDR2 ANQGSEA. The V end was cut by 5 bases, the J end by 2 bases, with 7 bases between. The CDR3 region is CSVQGTYEQYF. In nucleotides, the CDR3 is TGCAGCGTTCAGGGGACCTACGAGCAGTACTTC.

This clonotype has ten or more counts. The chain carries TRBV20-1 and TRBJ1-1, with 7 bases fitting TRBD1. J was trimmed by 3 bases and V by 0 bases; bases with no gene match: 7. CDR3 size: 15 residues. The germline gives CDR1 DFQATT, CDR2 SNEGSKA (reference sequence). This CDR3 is CSARDPSTGDTEAFF. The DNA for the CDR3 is TGCAGTGCTAGAGATCCTAGCACAGGGGACACTGAAGCTTTCTTT.

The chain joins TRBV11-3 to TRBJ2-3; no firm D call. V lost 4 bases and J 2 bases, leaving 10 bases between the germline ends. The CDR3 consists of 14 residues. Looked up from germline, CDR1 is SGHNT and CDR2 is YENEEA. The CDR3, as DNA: TGTGCCAGCAGCTCTAGGGATATCACAGATACGCAGTATTTT. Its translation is CASSSRDITDTQYF.

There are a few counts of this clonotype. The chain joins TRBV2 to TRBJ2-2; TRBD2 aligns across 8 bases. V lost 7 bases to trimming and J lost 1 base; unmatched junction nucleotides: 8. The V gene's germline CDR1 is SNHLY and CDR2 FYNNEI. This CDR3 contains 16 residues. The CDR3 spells CASTGSGGENTGELFF. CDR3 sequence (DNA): TGTGCCAGCACAGGGAGCGGGGGAGAGAACACCGGGGAGCTGTTTTTT.

This CDR3 is CSAPQTGAGTEAFF. The CDR3 region has the DNA TGCAGTGCTCCGCAGACAGGGGCTGGCACTGAAGCTTTCTTT. The rearrangement joins TRBV20-1 to TRBJ1-1, with TRBD1 identical over 8 bases. The CDR3 loop spans 14 amino acids. V was pared by 5 bases and J by 4 bases, with 9 bases of the junction left unmatched. The germline V gene encodes CDR1 DFQATT and CDR2 SNEGSKA (reference sequence).

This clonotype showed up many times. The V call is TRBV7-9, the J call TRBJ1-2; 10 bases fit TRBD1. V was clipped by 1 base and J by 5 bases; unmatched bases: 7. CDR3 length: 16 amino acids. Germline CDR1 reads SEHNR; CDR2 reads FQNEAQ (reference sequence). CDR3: CASSLGQGQGVYGYTF. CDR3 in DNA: TGTGCCAGCAGCTTAGGCCAAGGACAGGGGGTTTATGGCTACACCTTC.

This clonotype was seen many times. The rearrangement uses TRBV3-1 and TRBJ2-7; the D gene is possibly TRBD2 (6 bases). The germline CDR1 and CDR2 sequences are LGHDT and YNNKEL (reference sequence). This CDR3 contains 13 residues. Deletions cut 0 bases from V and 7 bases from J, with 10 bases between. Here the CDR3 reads CASSQDHRGEQYF. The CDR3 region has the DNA TGTGCCAGCAGCCAAGATCACCGGGGGGAGCAGTACTTC.

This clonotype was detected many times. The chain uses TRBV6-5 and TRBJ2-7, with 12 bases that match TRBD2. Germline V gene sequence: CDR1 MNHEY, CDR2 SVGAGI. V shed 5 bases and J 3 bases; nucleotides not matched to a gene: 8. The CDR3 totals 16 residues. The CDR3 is CASSPQGLAGYYEQYF. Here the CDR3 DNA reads TGTGCCAGCAGTCCCCAAGGACTAGCGGGGTACTACGAGCAGTACTTC.

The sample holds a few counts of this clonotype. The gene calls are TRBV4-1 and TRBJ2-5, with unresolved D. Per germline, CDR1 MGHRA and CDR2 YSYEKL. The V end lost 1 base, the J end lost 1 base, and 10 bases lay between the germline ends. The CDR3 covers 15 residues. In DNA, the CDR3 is TGCGCCAGCAGCCAAGCGGACGGAGCCCAAGAGACCCAGTACTTC. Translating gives CASSQADGAQETQYF.

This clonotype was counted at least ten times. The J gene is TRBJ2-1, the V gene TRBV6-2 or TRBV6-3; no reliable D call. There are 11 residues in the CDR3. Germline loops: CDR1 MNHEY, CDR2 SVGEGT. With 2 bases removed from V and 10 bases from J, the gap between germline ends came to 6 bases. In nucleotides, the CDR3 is TGTGCCAGCAGTTACGGAGTGGAGCAGTTCTTC. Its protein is CASSYGVEQFF.